These T cell receptor beta chains were read from a single sample in a study of control samples from healthy donors and cancer patients. Clones were read by immunoSEQ multiplex PCR, and TCRdb kept only the in-frame ones, dropping some. The sample lists roughly 21,000 clones, 84% occurring once. Material: PBMCs. The receptors derive from a man aged 55 to 70 with colorectal cancer. CDR3s include the opening cysteine and the closing phenylalanine or tryptophan. The D gene is left open where the match is weak. Size tells how often a clone was seen (once, few, many) or the class of an expanded clone, and some rows leave it out.

v_call,d_call,clone_size,cdr3_length,j_call,cdr3_nt,cdr3_aa
TRBV5-5,.,.,14,TRBJ1-4,TGTGCCAGCAGCTTATGGGGGGATAATGAAAAACTGTTTTTT,CASSLWGDNEKLFF
TRBV5-6,TRBD1,.,13,TRBJ1-1,TGTGCCAGCAGCCGGCGACAGGGCACTGAAGCTTTCTTT,CASSRRQGTEAFF
TRBV7-8,.,once,14,TRBJ1-1,TGTGCCAGCAGCTTAGCGCGAGGGTACACTGAAGCTTTCTTT,CASSLARGYTEAFF
TRBV5-8,.,.,14,TRBJ2-3,TGTGCCAGCAGCTCGACTAGAGGAACAGATACGCAGTATTTT,CASSSTRGTDTQYF
TRBV7-9,.,.,16,TRBJ1-2,TGTGCCAGCAGCTTAACCCCAGGGAGCTTAAACTATGGCTACACCTTC,CASSLTPGSLNYGYTF
TRBV5-1,.,.,14,TRBJ2-3,TGCGCCAGCAGCTTGACGGGCGACACAGATACGCAGTATTTT,CASSLTGDTDTQYF
TRBV2,.,.,15,TRBJ2-1,TGTGCCAGCAGTGAATCTACTAGCCCCTACAATGAGCAGTTCTTC,CASSESTSPYNEQFF
TRBV9,TRBD2,.,21,TRBJ2-2,TGTGCCAGCAGCCCCCGACAGGGTAGGGGACTAGCGGGGACAAACACCGGGGAGCTGTTTTTT,CASSPRQGRGLAGTNTGELFF
TRBV10-2,.,.,14,TRBJ1-3,TGCGCCAGCAGTCAGGGGTTTACTGGAAACACCATATATTTT,CASSQGFTGNTIYF
TRBV24-1,.,.,12,TRBJ2-3,TGTGCCACCGGGGAGAGGGGTGATACGCAGTATTTT,CATGERGDTQYF
TRBV11-2,.,few,14,TRBJ2-3,TGTGCCAGCAGCTTAGAGGCCAACACAGATACGCAGTATTTT,CASSLEANTDTQYF
TRBV7-2,TRBD1,.,15,TRBJ2-1,TGTGCCAGCGCCTCTACCAGGGGGCTCAACAATGAGCAGTTCTTC,CASASTRGLNNEQFF
TRBV27,.,.,14,TRBJ1-1,TGTGCCAGCAGTTTAATGGTAGGCAGTACTGAAGCTTTCTTT,CASSLMVGSTEAFF
TRBV5-1,.,.,15,TRBJ2-1,TGCGCCAGCAGCTTGGGGCAAATCTCCTACAATGAGCAGTTCTTC,CASSLGQISYNEQFF
TRBV3-1/TRBV3-2,.,.,12,TRBJ1-2,TGTGCCAGCTCCCCTGGGGGGCTCGGCTACACCTTC,CASSPGGLGYTF
TRBV6-1,.,.,16,TRBJ1-2,TGTGCCAGCAGTGAAAAGGGTGGTCAGGGAGGCTATGGCTACACCTTC,CASSEKGGQGGYGYTF